This T cell receptor beta chain was found in a study of control samples from healthy donors and cancer patients. In germline, CDR1 is MNHNS, CDR2 SASEGT. The CDR3 is 16 amino acids. V shed 4 bases, J shed 5 bases, and the junction held 10 bases outside the gene matches. Profiled with immunoSEQ multiplex PCR; TCRdb holds only in-frame clones, not every one. This sample has fewer than 150,000 clones, with less than 95% found just once. The table lists this clone with a count of one. The clonotype comes from a man younger than 30 in good health. Sequenced: blood. The chain recombines TRBV6-1 with TRBJ1-5; 8 bases map to TRBD1. The CDR3 sequence is CASSALGTGLDQPQHF. The CDR3 DNA follows: TGTGCCAGCAGTGCGCTCGGGACAGGCTTGGATCAGCCCCAGCATTTT.